The source of this T cell receptor beta chain is a study of blood T cell repertoires in COVID-19. Germline V lookup: CDR1 KGHDR, CDR2 SFDVKD. Between the trimmed V and J ends, which lost 4 bases and 4 bases, there was a span of 13 bases. The CDR3 is made up of 15 amino acids. Per the original methods: Nucleated cell counts were estimated from reference gene primer amplification. Clones were sequenced by immunoSEQ multiplex PCR, and TCRdb holds only the in-frame ones, with some missing. D and trimming come from the DNA, and the V and J calls and clone size come from that table. The table records around 100,000 clones, about 84% of them present only once.

The clonotype comes from a man aged 45-65 years with acute or convalescent COVID-19. Specimen: peripheral blood. The chain is built from TRBV24-1 and TRBJ1-5; D gene unclear. CDR3 sequence: CATSEPGGGNQPQHF. CDR3 in DNA: TGTGCCACCAGTGAGCCCGGAGGAGGGAATCAGCCCCAGCATTTT.